A single sample is the source of the 2 T cell receptor beta chains below, sequenced in a study of blood T cells in healthy people across ages. PCR was performed a second time for roughly 7 to 12 cycles using a sample-barcoded 5' primer and a J-beta primer mix. In TCRdb, the 5' RACE reads were re-called with MiXCR into one record per CDR3 protein. The table lists over a million distinct CDR3 sequences, approximately 38% of them singletons. The sample taken for sequencing was blood. These receptors were taken from a woman aged 18-35 years in good health.

The gene calls are TRBV7-9 and TRBJ2-3, with TRBD2 matching over 9 bases. Losses at the gene ends were 5 bases for V and 4 bases for J; bases not matched to a gene: 7. CDR1 is SEHNR and CDR2 is FQNEAQ in the germline V gene (reference sequence). The CDR3 loop spans 15 amino acids. The CDR3 DNA follows: TGTGCCAGCAGCCGGGGACTAGCAGATGCAGATACGCAGTATTTT. Translating it yields CASSRGLADADTQYF.

The rearrangement uses TRBV5-1 and TRBJ2-1; 10 nucleotides line up with TRBD1. The CDR3 is 15 amino acids. J was trimmed by 5 bases and V by 4 bases; bases with no gene match: 6. Germline V gene data show CDR1 as SGHRS and CDR2 as YFSETQ. The CDR3 is CASSEGTGAHNEQFF. For the CDR3, the DNA is TGCGCCAGCAGCGAAGGGACAGGGGCCCACAATGAGCAGTTCTTC. Full variable domain (remainder filled in from reference TRBV5-1 and TRBJ2-1): KAGVTQTPRYLIKTRGQQVTLSCSPISGHRSVSWYQQTPGQGLQFLFEYFSETQRNKGNFPGRFSGRQFSNSRSEMNVSTLELGDSALYLCASSEGTGAHNEQFFGPGTRLTVL.